This is a list of T cell receptor beta chains from one sample in a study of T cells in Graves' hyperthyroidism and ophthalmopathy. TCRdb itself ran the multiplex PCR reads through MiXCR, one entry per CDR3 protein. The sample consists of fewer than 800,000 distinct CDR3 sequences, about 16% of them appearing once. The specimen was blood. The receptor set was obtained from a man younger than 35 with Graves' hyperthyroidism. CDR3s include the opening cysteine and the closing phenylalanine or tryptophan. The D gene is left open where the match is weak. Clone size appears in some rows only: once, few, many, or a class for an expanded clone.

CDR3 | DNA | V | size | D | J
CASSQPRERSTGEETQYF | TGCGCCAGCAGCCAGCCCCGTGAGAGGTCTACCGGGGAAGAGACCCAGTACTTC | TRBV4-1 | - | - | TRBJ2-5
CASSPDPGGNQPQHF | TGCGCCAGCAGCCCGGACCCGGGCGGCAATCAGCCCCAGCATTTT | TRBV9 | - | - | TRBJ1-5
CASSVQRWGGTDTQYF | TGTGCCAGCAGTGTGCAGCGTTGGGGGGGCACAGATACGCAGTATTTT | TRBV2 | many | - | TRBJ2-3
CSASRRTGPYEQYF | TGCAGTGCTAGTCGAAGGACGGGACCCTACGAGCAGTACTTC | TRBV20-1 | - | - | TRBJ2-7
CASSLEGLAGARNAYNEQFF | TGTGCCAGCAGCTTAGAGGGACTAGCGGGAGCCCGAAATGCCTACAATGAGCAGTTCTTC | TRBV7-2 | - | TRBD2 | TRBJ2-1
CASSLVGPETQYF | TGTGCCAGCAGCTTAGTAGGCCCCGAGACCCAGTACTTC | TRBV7-2 | - | - | TRBJ2-5
CASSLLAHGYTF | TGTGCCAGCAGCTTACTCGCGCATGGCTACACCTTC | TRBV7-9 | few | - | TRBJ1-2
CASSPITGPSGNTIYF | TGTGCCAGCAGTCCTATCACAGGGCCCTCTGGAAACACCATATATTTT | TRBV28 | few | - | TRBJ1-3
CASSYMGPVVNEQFF | TGTGCCAGCAGTTACATGGGACCCGTGGTGAATGAGCAGTTCTTC | TRBV6-2/TRBV6-3 | few | - | TRBJ2-1
CASSLVRGFTDTQYF | TGTGCCAGCAGTTTAGTACGGGGATTCACAGATACGCAGTATTTT | TRBV27 | few | - | TRBJ2-3
CASSLVLAGSEQYF | TGTGCCAGCAGCTTAGTACTAGCGGGGAGCGAGCAGTACTTC | TRBV11-2 | many | TRBD2 | TRBJ2-7
CASSIGTGGQPQHF | TGTGCCAGTAGTATCGGGACAGGGGGTCAGCCCCAGCATTTT | TRBV19 | - | TRBD1 | TRBJ1-5
CASSDPVPGFATNEKLFF | TGTGCCAGCAGTGACCCTGTTCCGGGATTTGCAACTAATGAAAAACTGTTTTTT | TRBV28 | many | - | TRBJ1-4
CATSEKDRGREPQHF | TGTGCCACCAGTGAAAAGGACAGGGGACGGGAGCCCCAGCATTTT | TRBV24-1 | - | TRBD1 | TRBJ1-5
CASSSGINQPQRF | TGTGCCAGCAGCTCAGGGATTAATCAGCCCCAGCGTTTT | TRBV28 | few | - | TRBJ1-5
CASSSRSGRSSYNEQFF | TGTGCCAGCAGTTCTCGGTCAGGACGTAGCTCCTACAATGAGCAGTTCTTC | TRBV6-2/TRBV6-3 | - | - | TRBJ2-1
CASSWTRGRSYEQYF | TGTGCCAGCAGCTGGACTCGGGGGAGGTCCTACGAGCAGTACTTC | TRBV7-9 | - | - | TRBJ2-7
CASSQVAGGPGEQFF | TGTGCCAGCAGCCAAGTAGCGGGAGGGCCGGGTGAGCAGTTCTTC | TRBV3-1 | many | TRBD2 | TRBJ2-1
CASSLAGGRGETQYF | TGTGCCAGCAGCTTAGCAGGTGGTCGGGGCGAGACCCAGTACTTC | TRBV11-2 | few | - | TRBJ2-5
CSPELSGTGELFF | TGCAGTCCAGAGTTGTCGGGCACCGGGGAGCTGTTTTTT | TRBV20-1 | few | - | TRBJ2-2
CARSGQGSTGELFF | TGTGCCCGCAGCGGACAGGGTTCCACCGGGGAGCTGTTTTTT | TRBV7-9 | - | TRBD1 | TRBJ2-2
CASSFPGTGSNYGYTF | TGTGCCAGCAGTTTCCCCGGGACAGGGTCTAACTATGGCTACACCTTC | TRBV28 | few | TRBD1 | TRBJ1-2
CASSPTRTGEQFF | TGTGCCAGCAGTCCGACTAGGACCGGAGAGCAGTTCTTC | TRBV27 | many | - | TRBJ2-1
CASTLEIGDYGYTF | TGTGCCAGCACCCTGGAGATCGGGGACTATGGCTACACCTTC | TRBV2 | many | - | TRBJ1-2
CASSFLGKYEQYF | TGTGCCAGCAGTTTTCTGGGGAAATACGAGCAGTACTTC | TRBV27 | many | - | TRBJ2-7
CASSLWKGSSGNTIYF | TGTGCCAGCAGTTTATGGAAGGGATCCTCTGGAAACACCATATATTTT | TRBV28 | many | - | TRBJ1-3
CASSQDTRTTAKSEKLFF | TGTGCCAGCAGCCAAGATACCCGAACGACAGCAAAGAGCGAAAAACTGTTTTTT | TRBV14 | - | - | TRBJ1-4
CATSRTPGVSATDTQYF | TGTGCCACCAGCAGAACTCCTGGGGTCAGCGCCACAGATACGCAGTATTTT | TRBV15 | few | - | TRBJ2-3
CASSLVTSGSLGGEQYF | TGTGCCAGCAGTTTAGTAACTAGCGGGAGCCTCGGTGGTGAGCAGTACTTC | TRBV12-3/TRBV12-4 | - | TRBD2 | TRBJ2-7
CAISEGAGDEQYF | TGTGCCATCAGTGAGGGGGCAGGGGACGAGCAGTACTTC | TRBV10-3 | - | - | TRBJ2-7
CATSRDSNQPQHF | TGTGCCACCTCGAGGGACAGTAATCAGCCCCAGCATTTT | TRBV28 | many | TRBD1 | TRBJ1-5
CASSQIDRGSGYEQYF | TGCGCCAGCAGCCAAATCGACAGGGGTTCGGGGTACGAGCAGTACTTC | TRBV4-3 | - | TRBD1 | TRBJ2-7
CASSLAGDFYEQYF | TGTGCCAGCAGCTTAGCGGGGGACTTTTACGAGCAGTACTTC | TRBV7-9 | few | - | TRBJ2-7
CASSNPSGQGLDTQYF | TGTGCCAGTAGTAACCCCTCGGGACAGGGTTTAGATACGCAGTATTTT | TRBV19 | few | TRBD1 | TRBJ2-3
CASSYYQGWYEQYF | TGTGCCAGCAGTTATTACCAGGGATGGTACGAGCAGTACTTC | TRBV6-2/TRBV6-3 | many | - | TRBJ2-7
CASSLTSLTDTRYF | TGTGCCAGCAGCCTTACTAGTTTAACAGATACGCGGTATTTT | TRBV7-2 | - | - | TRBJ2-3
CASSGIIGQGAIGRGYTF | TGTGCCAGCAGTGGGATCATCGGACAGGGGGCGATTGGTAGGGGCTACACCTTC | TRBV6-1 | - | TRBD1 | TRBJ1-2
CSAREAGGEGYTF | TGCAGTGCTAGAGAAGCAGGGGGCGAGGGCTACACCTTC | TRBV20-1 | - | TRBD1 | TRBJ1-2
CASSLAGSPTYNEQFF | TGCGCCAGCAGCTTGGCCGGCAGCCCGACCTACAATGAGCAGTTCTTC | TRBV5-1 | few | - | TRBJ2-1
CASSGGGTYEQYF | TGCGCCAGCAGTGGCGGGGGTACCTACGAGCAGTACTTC | TRBV10-2 | few | TRBD2 | TRBJ2-7
CASTPKLWYANTGELFF | TGTGCCAGCACCCCTAAGCTGTGGTACGCGAACACCGGGGAGCTGTTTTTT | TRBV13 | few | - | TRBJ2-2
CASSAPSGGLDTQYF | TGTGCCAGCAGTGCCCCTAGCGGGGGCTTAGATACGCAGTATTTT | TRBV27 | - | TRBD2 | TRBJ2-3
CASSYHRAYEQYF | TGTGCCAGCAGTTACCACAGAGCCTACGAGCAGTACTTC | TRBV6-6 | - | - | TRBJ2-7
CSVPGLEETQYF | TGCAGCGTCCCTGGACTAGAAGAGACCCAGTACTTC | TRBV29-1 | many | TRBD2 | TRBJ2-5
CASSFTPSSTEAFF | TGTGCCAGCAGCTTTACCCCTTCTTCCACTGAAGCTTTCTTT | TRBV7-3 | many | - | TRBJ1-1
CSAGGQGPNYGYTF | TGCAGTGCCGGGGGCCAGGGCCCTAACTATGGCTACACCTTC | TRBV20-1 | - | - | TRBJ1-2
CSSYRPGGRELFF | TGCAGTTCCTACCGGCCGGGAGGCCGGGAGCTGTTTTTT | TRBV20-1 | few | TRBD2 | TRBJ2-2
CASSTQGLDTEAFF | TGTGCCAGCTCAACACAGGGGCTCGACACTGAAGCTTTCTTT | TRBV18 | many | TRBD1 | TRBJ1-1
CASSPFYDPSYEQYF | TGCGCCAGCAGCCCCTTTTATGACCCGTCCTACGAGCAGTACTTC | TRBV4-1 | - | - | TRBJ2-7
CATSEGSGSEQYF | TGTGCCACCAGTGAGGGGAGCGGGAGCGAGCAGTACTTC | TRBV24-1 | few | TRBD2 | TRBJ2-7
CASSSNRDSYSYEQYF | TGTGCCAGCAGCTCCAACCGGGACAGTTACTCCTACGAGCAGTACTTC | TRBV5-6 | few | TRBD1 | TRBJ2-7
CASSFMAQIYNEQFF | TGCGCCAGCAGCTTCATGGCTCAAATCTACAATGAGCAGTTCTTC | TRBV5-1 | - | - | TRBJ2-1
CASTRPRTGVSYEQYF | TGTGCCAGCACCCGGCCTCGGACAGGGGTCTCCTACGAGCAGTACTTC | TRBV28 | many | TRBD1 | TRBJ2-7
CASSHSGQGVRTEAFF | TGTGCCAGCAGCCATTCGGGACAGGGGGTTCGTACTGAAGCTTTCTTT | TRBV13 | few | TRBD1 | TRBJ1-1